Listed below are T cell receptor beta chains from one sample, sequenced in a study of blood T cell repertoires in COVID-19. The repertoire was sequenced with immunoSEQ multiplex PCR; TCRdb's copy has only in-frame clones and lacks some. The data contain some 390,000 clones, around nine tenths of them singletons. The sample comprised peripheral blood. Source of these receptors: a human donor in a cohort sampled during active COVID-19. Each CDR3 is given with its conserved first and last residue. A D gene is named only where the DNA matches it firmly. The size entry is marked missing in some rows and otherwise reads once, few, many or a size class.

clone_size | d_call | j_call | v_call | cdr3_aa | cdr3_nt
NA | NA | TRBJ2-7 | TRBV5-1 | CASSLDGSFEQYF | TGCGCCAGCAGCTTGGATGGTAGCTTCGAGCAGTACTTC
once | NA | TRBJ2-7 | TRBV12-1 | CASRPIRVDEQYF | TGTGCCAGCAGACCCATTCGGGTGGACGAGCAGTACTTC
NA | NA | TRBJ2-1 | TRBV5-1 | CASSLRQEAEQFF | TGCGCCAGCAGCTTAAGACAGGAGGCTGAGCAGTTCTTC
few | NA | TRBJ1-2 | TRBV6-5 | CASRPGGAGYGYTF | TGTGCCAGCAGACCTGGGGGCGCGGGCTATGGCTACACCTTC
NA | TRBD1 | TRBJ2-2 | TRBV2 | CASGTGSAGELFF | TGTGCCAGCGGGACAGGCTCCGCCGGGGAGCTGTTTTTT
NA | TRBD2 | TRBJ2-7 | TRBV9 | CASSPRLAGGHEQYF | TGTGCCAGCAGCCCACGACTAGCGGGGGGGCACGAGCAGTACTTC
NA | TRBD2 | TRBJ2-5 | TRBV5-4 | CASSPEPSGGGETQYF | TGTGCCAGCAGCCCTGAACCCAGCGGGGGCGGGGAGACCCAGTACTTC
NA | TRBD1 | TRBJ2-1 | TRBV5-1 | CASNPGTGSHNEQFF | TGCGCCAGCAATCCCGGGACAGGGTCCCACAATGAGCAGTTCTTC
NA | NA | TRBJ2-7 | TRBV3-1/TRBV3-2 | CASSHPQGEQYF | TGTGCCAGCAGCCATCCCCAGGGCGAGCAGTACTTC
NA | TRBD1 | TRBJ1-2 | TRBV3-1/TRBV3-2 | CASSQTFRGDYTF | TGTGCCAGCAGCCAAACGTTCAGGGGGGACTACACCTTC
NA | TRBD1 | TRBJ2-5 | TRBV19 | CASNRGPQETQYF | TGTGCCAGTAACAGGGGGCCCCAAGAGACCCAGTACTTC
NA | NA | TRBJ2-5 | TRBV30 | CAWSVSPETQYF | TGTGCCTGGAGTGTATCTCCTGAGACCCAGTACTTC
NA | NA | TRBJ1-3 | TRBV2 | CASTLNRGTFGNTIYF | TGTGCCAGCACCTTAAATCGAGGAACGTTCGGAAACACCATATATTTT
NA | NA | TRBJ1-2 | TRBV4-1 | CASSQGLVESRVGGYTF | TGCGCCAGCAGCCAAGGTCTGGTAGAATCCAGGGTCGGTGGCTACACCTTC
NA | TRBD1 | TRBJ2-1 | TRBV5-1 | CASSPVGAPRAGGYNEQFF | TGCGCCAGCAGCCCGGTCGGAGCCCCCCGGGCAGGGGGCTACAATGAGCAGTTCTTC
NA | NA | TRBJ2-3 | TRBV6-6 | CASSLSVTDTQYF | TGTGCCAGCAGTTTGAGTGTCACAGATACGCAGTATTTT
NA | TRBD1 | TRBJ1-1 | TRBV24-1 | CATRISDRDTEAFF | TGTGCCACCAGAATTTCCGACAGGGACACTGAAGCTTTCTTT
few | TRBD1 | TRBJ1-4 | TRBV3-1/TRBV3-2 | CASSQNGQANSKLFF | TGTGCCAGCAGCCAAAACGGACAGGCAAACTCCAAACTGTTTTTT
NA | NA | TRBJ1-5 | TRBV5-6 | CASSFGQPTNQPQHF | TGTGCCAGCAGCTTTGGACAGCCTACAAATCAGCCCCAGCATTTT
NA | TRBD2 | TRBJ2-1 | TRBV28 | CATQAGTPYNEQFF | TGTGCCACCCAAGCGGGGACTCCTTATAATGAGCAGTTCTTC
NA | NA | TRBJ2-6 | TRBV6-5 | CASSYSLRSGANVLTF | TGTGCCAGCAGTTACAGTTTGCGCTCTGGGGCCAACGTCCTGACTTTC
NA | NA | TRBJ2-7 | TRBV11-3 | CASSLDGGAREQYF | TGTGCCAGCAGCTTAGACGGAGGGGCGCGGGAGCAGTACTTC
once | TRBD1 | TRBJ1-2 | TRBV2 | CASRPDRGNYGYTF | TGTGCCAGCAGACCGGACAGGGGCAATTATGGCTACACCTTC
NA | NA | TRBJ1-1 | TRBV18 | CASSQGMNTEAFF | TGTGCCAGCTCACAGGGGATGAACACTGAAGCTTTCTTT
NA | NA | TRBJ2-2 | TRBV4-2 | CASSLTGNTGELFF | TGTGCCAGCAGCCTGACAGGAAACACCGGGGAGCTGTTTTTT
NA | TRBD1 | TRBJ2-2 | TRBV30 | CAWRGTATGELFF | TGTGCCTGGAGGGGGACAGCCACCGGGGAGCTGTTTTTT
NA | NA | TRBJ2-2 | TRBV5-1 | CASSHQTGELFF | TGCGCCAGCAGCCATCAAACCGGGGAGCTGTTTTTT
once | TRBD1 | TRBJ1-1 | TRBV18 | CASSPLQLQGWGTEAFF | TGTGCCAGCTCACCGTTGCAACTACAGGGGTGGGGCACTGAAGCTTTCTTT
NA | TRBD2 | TRBJ2-7 | TRBV11-2 | CASSPLGLAGTVEQYF | TGTGCCAGCAGCCCCTTAGGACTAGCGGGAACAGTCGAGCAGTACTTC
NA | TRBD2 | TRBJ2-5 | TRBV18 | CASSYRASGGQETQYF | TGTGCCAGCTCATATCGGGCCAGCGGGGGGCAAGAGACCCAGTACTTC
once | TRBD1 | TRBJ1-5 | TRBV6-5 | CASSRQGGQPQHF | TGTGCCAGCAGTCGACAGGGAGGTCAGCCCCAGCATTTT
NA | NA | TRBJ2-3 | TRBV14 | CASSHEDMDTQYF | TGTGCCAGCAGCCATGAGGACATGGATACGCAGTATTTT
NA | TRBD1 | TRBJ2-7 | TRBV4-1 | CASSQITGVHSSYEQYF | TGCGCCAGCAGCCAAATTACAGGGGTACACAGCTCCTACGAGCAGTACTTC
NA | NA | TRBJ2-5 | TRBV2 | CASSPDSQETQYF | TGTGCCAGCAGCCCCGACAGTCAAGAGACCCAGTACTTC
NA | NA | TRBJ2-2 | TRBV5-4 | CASSPQSGTGELFF | TGTGCCAGCAGTCCCCAATCAGGGACCGGGGAGCTGTTTTTT
once | NA | TRBJ1-3 | TRBV19 | CASNPNSGNTIYF | TGTGCCAGTAATCCTAACTCTGGAAACACCATATATTTT
NA | TRBD1 | TRBJ1-2 | TRBV27 | CASSLAGQGRGGYTF | TGTGCCAGCAGTTTGGCGGGACAGGGACGAGGTGGCTACACCTTC
NA | NA | TRBJ2-5 | TRBV7-6 | CASREGGGPLETQYF | TGTGCTTCACGCGAGGGGGGAGGGCCCCTCGAGACCCAGTACTTC
NA | TRBD2 | TRBJ2-5 | TRBV5-4 | CASSLAQLAGEETQYF | TGTGCCAGCAGCTTGGCCCAACTAGCGGGAGAAGAGACCCAGTACTTC
NA | NA | TRBJ2-7 | TRBV10-2 | CASSERVSYEQYF | TGCGCCAGCAGTGAAAGAGTTTCCTACGAGCAGTACTTC